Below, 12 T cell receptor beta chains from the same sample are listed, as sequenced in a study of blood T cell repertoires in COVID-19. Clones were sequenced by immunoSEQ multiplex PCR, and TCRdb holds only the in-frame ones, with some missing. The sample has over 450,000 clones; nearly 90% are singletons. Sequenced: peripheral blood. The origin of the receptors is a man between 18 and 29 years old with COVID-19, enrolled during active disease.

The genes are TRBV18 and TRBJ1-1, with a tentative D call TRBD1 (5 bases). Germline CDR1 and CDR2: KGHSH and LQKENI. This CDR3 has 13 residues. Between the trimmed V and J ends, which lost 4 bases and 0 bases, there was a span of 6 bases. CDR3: CASSRGLNTEAFF. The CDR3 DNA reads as TGTGCCAGCTCACGGGGCCTGAACACTGAAGCTTTCTTT.

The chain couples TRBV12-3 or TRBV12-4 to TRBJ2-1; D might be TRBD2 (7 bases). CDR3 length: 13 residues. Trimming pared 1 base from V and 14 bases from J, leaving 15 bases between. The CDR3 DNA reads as TGTGCCAGCAGTTTAGATTTAGGGAGGGGGAAGTTCTTC. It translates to CASSLDLGRGKFF.

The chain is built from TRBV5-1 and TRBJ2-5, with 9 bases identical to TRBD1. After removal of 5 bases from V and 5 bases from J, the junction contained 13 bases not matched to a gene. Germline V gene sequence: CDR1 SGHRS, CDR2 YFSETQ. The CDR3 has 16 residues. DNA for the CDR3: TGCGCCAGCAGGCAGGGACAGGGCGTTTGGCTGGAGACCCAGTACTTC. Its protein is CASRQGQGVWLETQYF.

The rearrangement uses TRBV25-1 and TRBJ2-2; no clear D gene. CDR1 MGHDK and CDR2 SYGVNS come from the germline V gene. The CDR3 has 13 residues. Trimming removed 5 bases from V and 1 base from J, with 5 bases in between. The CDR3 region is CASSPRNTGELFF. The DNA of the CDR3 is TGTGCCAGCAGTCCCAGGAACACCGGGGAGCTGTTTTTT. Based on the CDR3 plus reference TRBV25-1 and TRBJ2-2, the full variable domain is EADIYQTPRYLVIGTGKKITLECSQTMGHDKMYWYQQDPGMELHLIHYSYGVNSTEKGDLSSESTVSRIRTEHFPLTLESARPSHTSQYLCASSPRNTGELFFGEGSRLTVL.

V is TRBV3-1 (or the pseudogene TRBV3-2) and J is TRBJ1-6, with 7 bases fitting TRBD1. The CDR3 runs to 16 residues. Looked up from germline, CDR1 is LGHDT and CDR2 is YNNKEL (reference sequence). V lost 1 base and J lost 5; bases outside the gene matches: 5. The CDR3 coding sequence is TGTGCCAGCAGCCAAGCGGGGGACAGAGATAATTCACCCCTCCACTTT. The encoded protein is CASSQAGDRDNSPLHF.

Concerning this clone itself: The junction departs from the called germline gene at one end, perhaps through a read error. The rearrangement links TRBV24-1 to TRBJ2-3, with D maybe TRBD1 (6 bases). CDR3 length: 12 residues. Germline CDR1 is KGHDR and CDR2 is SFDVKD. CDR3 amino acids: CATSVWGQTLPF. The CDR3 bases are TGTGCCACCAGTGTTTGGGGACAAACTCTTCCTTTT.

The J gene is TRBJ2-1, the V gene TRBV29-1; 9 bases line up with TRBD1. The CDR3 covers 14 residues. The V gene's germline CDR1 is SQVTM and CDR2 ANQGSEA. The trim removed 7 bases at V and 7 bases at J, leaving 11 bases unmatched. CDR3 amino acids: CSETTGGMGNEQFF. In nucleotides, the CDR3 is TGCAGCGAGACAACAGGGGGCATGGGAAATGAGCAGTTCTTC.

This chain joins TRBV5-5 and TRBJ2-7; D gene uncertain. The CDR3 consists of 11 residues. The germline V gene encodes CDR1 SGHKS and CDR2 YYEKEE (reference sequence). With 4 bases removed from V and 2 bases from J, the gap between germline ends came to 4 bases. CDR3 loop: CASSTPYEQYF. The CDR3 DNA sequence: TGTGCCAGCAGCACTCCCTACGAGCAGTACTTC.

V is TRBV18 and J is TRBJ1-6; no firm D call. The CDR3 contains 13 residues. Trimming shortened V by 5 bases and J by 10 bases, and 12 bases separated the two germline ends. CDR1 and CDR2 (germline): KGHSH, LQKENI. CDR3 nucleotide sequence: TGTGCCAGCTCAGAAAAGCCCCGGTCACCCCTCCACTTT. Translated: CASSEKPRSPLHF.

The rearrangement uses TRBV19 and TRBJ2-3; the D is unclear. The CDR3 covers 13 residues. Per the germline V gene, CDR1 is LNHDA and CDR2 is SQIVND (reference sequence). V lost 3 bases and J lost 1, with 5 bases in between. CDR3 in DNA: TGTGCCAGTAGTATCCTCCGCACAGATACGCAGTATTTT. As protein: CASSILRTDTQYF.

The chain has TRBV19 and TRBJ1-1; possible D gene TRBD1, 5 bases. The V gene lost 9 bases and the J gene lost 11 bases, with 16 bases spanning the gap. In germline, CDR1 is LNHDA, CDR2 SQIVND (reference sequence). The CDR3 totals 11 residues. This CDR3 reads CASRDSGWAFF. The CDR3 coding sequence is TGTGCCAGCCGGGACTCCGGATGGGCTTTCTTT.

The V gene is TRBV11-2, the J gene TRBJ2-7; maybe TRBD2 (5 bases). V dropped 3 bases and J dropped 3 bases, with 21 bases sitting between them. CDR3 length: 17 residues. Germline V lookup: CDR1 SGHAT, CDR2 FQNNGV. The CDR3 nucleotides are TGTGCCAGCAGCTTGCACGGCGGAGCGGTCCAAGGCTACGAGCAGTACTTC. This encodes CASSLHGGAVQGYEQYF.